This TCR beta chain was documented in a study of T cell repertoires in cytomegalovirus infection. Across the whole study: Public TCR beta signatures indicated both CMV infection and matching HLA type. The study's findings and limits: CMV-specific HLA-C-restricted TCR beta clonotypes dominated the ex vivo response.

TCRdb re-analysed the reads in MiXCR, keeping a single row per CDR3 protein. The sample contains hundreds of thousands of distinct CDR3 sequences, roughly 24% of which appear only once. This clonotype was seen more than once but under ten times. Antigen: not known. Germline lookup yields CDR1 MNHNY and CDR2 SVGAGI (reference sequence). This CDR3 spans 13 amino acids. The V end lost 0 bases, the J end lost 6 bases, and 8 bases lay between the germline ends. V is TRBV6-6 and J is TRBJ1-2; D perhaps matches TRBD1 (5 bases). Sequenced input: CD8+ T cells from PBMCs. The sequence came from a human donor in good health (CMV status not recorded). Some clones in this sample may be carry-over from other donors' samples. The CDR3 DNA reads as TGTGCCAGCAGTTACTCAGGGGCTGATGGCTACACCTTC. Protein: CASSYSGADGYTF.